This T cell receptor beta chain was sequenced in a study of radiotherapy plus CTLA-4 blockade in lung cancer. TCRdb's table, derived via immunoSEQ multiplex PCR, lists solely in-frame clones and lacks some. The sample consists of tens of thousands of clones, approximately 77% of them appearing once. Germline values: CDR1 SGHNT, CDR2 YENEEA. This CDR3 contains 13 residues. V gave up 0 bases and J gave up 10 bases, with 9 bases separating them. The chain links TRBV11-3 to TRBJ2-2, with D perhaps TRBD2 (5 bases). The receptor was isolated from a human donor with non-small cell lung cancer whose response to radiotherapy plus ipilimumab could not be evaluated. Sequenced material: peripheral blood, taken from a patient treated with radiotherapy plus ipilimumab. The CDR3 coding sequence is TGTGCCAGCAGCTTAGAACGACGGGAGGAGCTGTTTTTT. Amino acids: CASSLERREELFF.